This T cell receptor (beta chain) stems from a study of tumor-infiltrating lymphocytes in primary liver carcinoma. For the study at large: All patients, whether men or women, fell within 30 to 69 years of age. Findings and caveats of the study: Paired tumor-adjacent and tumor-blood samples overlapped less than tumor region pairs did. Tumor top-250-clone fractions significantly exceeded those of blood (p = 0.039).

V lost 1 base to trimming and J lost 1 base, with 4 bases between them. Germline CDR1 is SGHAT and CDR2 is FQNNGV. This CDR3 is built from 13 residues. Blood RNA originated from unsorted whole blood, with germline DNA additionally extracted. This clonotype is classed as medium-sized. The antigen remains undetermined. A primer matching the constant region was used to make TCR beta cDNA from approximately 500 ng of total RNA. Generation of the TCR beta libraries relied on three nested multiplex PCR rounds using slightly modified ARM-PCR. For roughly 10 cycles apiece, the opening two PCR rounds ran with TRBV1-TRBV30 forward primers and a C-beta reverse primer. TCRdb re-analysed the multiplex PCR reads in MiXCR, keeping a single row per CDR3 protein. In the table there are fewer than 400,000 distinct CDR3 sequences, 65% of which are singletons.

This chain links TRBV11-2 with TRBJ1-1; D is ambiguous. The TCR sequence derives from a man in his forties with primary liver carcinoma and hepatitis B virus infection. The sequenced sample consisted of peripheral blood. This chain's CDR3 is CASSLARNTEAFF. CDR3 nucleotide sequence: TGTGCCAGCAGCTTAGCAAGGAACACTGAAGCTTTCTTT.